One and the same sample provided the 5 T cell receptor beta chains below, sequenced in a study of blood T cell repertoires in COVID-19. The data were produced by immunoSEQ multiplex PCR, yet TCRdb's version contains in-frame clones alone and is incomplete. Here the sample spans 190,000 or so clones, around four fifths being singletons. The specimen was peripheral blood. These receptors came from a man in his 60s with COVID-19, enrolled during active disease.

The V gene is TRBV10-3, the J gene TRBJ1-2, with TRBD1 matching 9 bases. This CDR3 has 14 amino acids. V dropped 2 bases and J dropped 6; count of bases not matched to a gene: 4. Per the germline V gene, CDR1 is ENHRY and CDR2 is SYGVKD. The CDR3 DNA sequence: TGTGCCATCAGTGAGGACAGGGGGGGAGATGGCTACACCTTC. Translation gives CAISEDRGGDGYTF.

The chain combines TRBV19 with TRBJ1-1; weak D call: TRBD1 (6 bases). V lost 5 bases to trimming and J lost 5 bases, with 12 bases between them. This CDR3 is built from 13 residues. Germline CDR1 and CDR2: LNHDA and SQIVND (reference sequence). The CDR3 region is CASSVVQGTEAFF. The DNA for the CDR3 is TGTGCCAGTAGTGTGGTTCAGGGGACTGAAGCTTTCTTT.

The rearrangement uses TRBV5-1 and TRBJ1-4; D gene unclear. V was pared by 0 bases and J by 0 bases, with 6 bases between. CDR1 and CDR2 from the germline V gene are SGHRS and YFSETQ. CDR3 length: 15 amino acids. The CDR3 reads CASSLVSATNEKLFF. The CDR3 DNA follows: TGCGCCAGCAGCTTGGTCTCTGCAACTAATGAAAAACTGTTTTTT.

With respect to this clone: Other DNA sequences from this sample encode an identical CDR3 as well. The chain carries TRBV30 and TRBJ1-5; weak D call: TRBD1 (5 bases). This CDR3 is built from 13 residues. V dropped 2 bases and J dropped 2 bases, with 7 bases sitting between them. Germline CDR1 is GTSNPN and CDR2 is SVGIG (reference sequence). The DNA for the CDR3 is TGTGCCTGGAGTTTAGGGGGCAATCAGCCCCAGCATTTT. Its protein is CAWSLGGNQPQHF. Filled out from reference TRBV30 and TRBJ1-5, the complete variable domain reads SQTIHQWPATLVQPVGSPLSLECTVEGTSNPNLYWYRQAAGRGLQLLFYSVGIGQISSEVPQNLSASRPQDRQFILSSKKLLLSDSGFYLCAWSLGGNQPQHFGDGTRLSIL.

The chain carries TRBV27 and TRBJ1-1; 8 bases are a match to TRBD1. This CDR3 contains 16 residues. V lost 1 base to trimming and J lost 7 bases; unmatched junction nucleotides: 11. Per germline, CDR1 MNHEY and CDR2 SMNVEV (reference sequence). The CDR3, as DNA: TGTGCCAGCAGTTTATTCCCCCCCAGGGGGCGTATTGAAGCTTTCTTT. Residues: CASSLFPPRGRIEAFF.